The 16 T cell receptor beta chains below come from one sample, sequenced in a study of T cells in tumors after PD-1 blockade. The repertoire was sequenced with immunoSEQ multiplex PCR; TCRdb's copy has only in-frame clones and lacks some. The repertoire holds under 2,000 clones, with about 70% as singletons. The sample consisted of tumor tissue, taken before anti-PD-1 treatment. These receptor sequences come from a human donor with cutaneous squamous cell carcinoma.

The V and J genes are TRBV20-1 and TRBJ2-1; TRBD1 might be the D (5 bases). The length of the CDR3 is 11 residues. Germline-derived CDR1 and CDR2 are DFQATT and SNEGSKA (reference sequence). The ends were cut back, 1 base at V and 13 bases at J, with 11 bases in the middle. For the CDR3, the DNA is TGCAGTGCTAGAGCTCTGACAGTTCAGTTCTTC. This codes for CSARALTVQFF.

V is TRBV9 and J is TRBJ2-6, with D possibly called TRBD1 or TRBD2 (5 bases each). The V end lost 0 bases, the J end lost 8 bases, and 12 bases lay between the germline ends. Germline V gene lookup returns CDR1 SGDLS and CDR2 YYNGEE. The CDR3 is made up of 15 amino acids. CDR3 sequence (DNA): TGTGCCAGCAGCGTAGGATCAGGGAGTACCAACGTCCTGACTTTC. Translated, it gives CASSVGSGSTNVLTF. The whole variable domain, remainder taken from reference TRBV9 and TRBJ2-6, is DSGVTQTPKHLITATGQRVTLRCSPRSGDLSVYWYQQSLDQGLQFLIQYYNGEERAKGNILERFSAQQFPDLHSELNLSSLELGDSALYFCASSVGSGSTNVLTFGAGSRLTVL.

The chain joins TRBV9 to TRBJ1-4; D remains ambiguous. Trimming left V 3 bases short and J 8 bases short, with 20 bases between. The CDR3 length is 16 residues. Germline V lookup: CDR1 SGDLS, CDR2 YYNGEE. The CDR3 DNA sequence: TGTGCCAGCAGCGCACACCCCACGACCGGTTCCGAAAAACTGTTTTTT. Its protein product is CASSAHPTTGSEKLFF.

The rearrangement joins TRBV3-1 (or the pseudogene TRBV3-2) to TRBJ1-6; D gene ambiguous. V lost 6 bases, J lost 5 bases, and 17 bases lay in between. The CDR3 consists of 16 residues. Germline V CDR1 and CDR2: LGHDT, YNNKEL (reference sequence). The CDR3 reads CASSRDAANDNSPLHF. The CDR3 nucleotides read TGTGCCAGCAGTCGGGATGCGGCAAACGATAATTCACCCCTCCACTTT.

This clone was counted a few times. This chain links TRBV19 with TRBJ1-1; D remains ambiguous. The CDR3 consists of 13 residues. The V end was cut by 3 bases, the J end by 4 bases, with 9 bases between. Per germline, CDR1 LNHDA and CDR2 SQIVND (reference sequence). CDR3: CASSIVSATEAFF. As DNA, the CDR3 is TGTGCCAGTAGTATTGTGTCGGCCACTGAAGCTTTCTTT.

V usage is TRBV11-1 and J usage is TRBJ1-4; possible D gene TRBD1, 5 bases. The CDR3 covers 14 residues. V was shortened by 8 bases and J by 8 bases, with 18 bases between the two germline ends. The germline V gene has CDR1 SGHAT and CDR2 FQDESV (reference sequence). The CDR3 spells CASGVGGGTEKLFF. The CDR3 DNA follows: TGTGCCAGCGGAGTGGGGGGAGGAACCGAAAAACTGTTTTTT.

This sequence joins TRBV27 and TRBJ2-7, with 7 bases that match TRBD1. The CDR3 has 14 residues. V gave up 6 bases and J gave up 2 bases; unmatched junction bases: 7. The germline CDR1 and CDR2 sequences are MNHEY and SMNVEV (reference sequence). CDR3 DNA sequence: TGTGCCAGCAGAGAACAGGGGAGACCCTACGAGCAGTACTTC. Amino acid sequence: CASREQGRPYEQYF.

The chain recombines TRBV7-8 with TRBJ2-3; 8 positions agree with TRBD1. Per germline, CDR1 SGHVS and CDR2 FQNEAQ. Trimming removed 5 bases from V and 0 bases from J; junction bases left unmatched: 10. The CDR3 contains 17 residues. The CDR3 here is CASSQTGAVRSTDTQYF. DNA for the CDR3: TGTGCCAGCAGCCAGACAGGGGCCGTTCGTAGCACAGATACGCAGTATTTT.

This clone was counted a few times. The sample carries other DNA sequences with the same CDR3. V and J are TRBV5-5 and TRBJ2-5; 12 nucleotides agree with TRBD1. The CDR3 is 17 amino acids. Germline CDR1 is SGHKS and CDR2 is YYEKEE (reference sequence). The trim removed 0 bases at V and 5 bases at J, leaving 8 bases unmatched. The CDR3 loop is CASSLGWGQGAGETQYF. CDR3 bases: TGTGCCAGCAGCTTGGGTTGGGGACAGGGGGCTGGGGAGACCCAGTACTTC. The full variable domain, with the rest looked up from reference TRBV5-5 and TRBJ2-5, is DAGVTQSPTHLIKTRGQQVTLRCSPISGHKSVSWYQQVLGQGPQFIFQYYEKEERGRGNFPDRFSARQFPNYSSELNVNALLLGDSALYLCASSLGWGQGAGETQYFGPGTRLLVL.

The rearrangement uses TRBV7-6 and TRBJ1-4; the D gene is possibly TRBD1 (6 bases). Trimming left V 3 bases short and J 8 bases short, with 13 bases between. The CDR3 covers 14 residues. Germline CDR1 is SGHVS and CDR2 is FNYEAQ. CDR3: CASSFRVGGEKLFF. In DNA, the CDR3 is TGTGCCAGCAGCTTTAGGGTGGGGGGCGAAAAACTGTTTTTT.

The chain carries TRBV5-1 and TRBJ2-1, with 7 bases identical to TRBD1. CDR3 size: 12 residues. Germline V gives CDR1 SGHRS, CDR2 YFSETQ. V gave up 4 bases and J gave up 7 bases; unmatched junction bases: 2. CDR3 amino acids: CASSRTGNEQFF. For the CDR3, the DNA is TGCGCCAGCAGCCGGACAGGTAATGAGCAGTTCTTC.

The CDR3: CASTPLGDNYGYTF. The CDR3 coding sequence is TGTGCCAGCACCCCCCTCGGTGATAACTATGGCTACACCTTC. V gene TRBV28 combines with J gene TRBJ1-2; D not resolved. This CDR3 has 14 residues. V lost 7 bases and J 1 base, leaving 13 bases between the germline ends. Germline V gene sequence: CDR1 MDHEN, CDR2 SYDVKM.

The V gene is TRBV28, the J gene TRBJ1-2; 7 nucleotides line up with TRBD1. With V trimmed by 6 bases and J by 0 bases, 4 bases remained unmatched. The CDR3 loop spans 14 amino acids. The germline V gene encodes CDR1 MDHEN and CDR2 SYDVKM. CDR3 region: CASRSGQSNYGYTF. For the CDR3, the DNA is TGTGCCAGCAGATCGGGACAGTCTAACTATGGCTACACCTTC.

J is TRBJ1-2 and V is TRBV6-5; D uncertain. Trimming shortened V by 6 bases and J by 5 bases, and 13 bases separated the two germline ends. This CDR3 has 13 residues. CDR1 MNHEY and CDR2 SVGAGI come from the germline V gene. CDR3 nucleotides: TGTGCCAGCAGCGCCAACTTTCTTTATGGCTACACCTTC. Protein product: CASSANFLYGYTF.

The chain uses TRBV4-1 and TRBJ1-2; D possibly corresponds to TRBD1 (6 bases). V gave up 3 bases and J gave up 1 base, with 9 bases separating them. The length of the CDR3 is 14 residues. Germline CDR1 and CDR2: MGHRA and YSYEKL. DNA for the CDR3: TGCGCCAGCAGCCAGGGGGCCAGTAACTATGGCTACACCTTC. It encodes CASSQGASNYGYTF.

The chain is built from TRBV5-1 and TRBJ2-3, with 9 bases fitting TRBD2. CDR1 is SGHRS, CDR2 YFSETQ, per germline. Unmatched junction bases numbered 10, after V lost 5 bases and J lost 0 bases. The CDR3 runs to 17 residues. CDR3 region: CASRKRGAGISTDTQYF. For the CDR3, the DNA is TGCGCCAGCAGAAAGCGGGGGGCCGGGATTAGCACAGATACGCAGTATTTT.